This TCR beta chain was obtained from a study of blood T cell repertoires in COVID-19. The wider study: The analysed material was cDNA or gDNA that came from T cells, B-cell-depleted T cells, or PBMCs.

Measured with immunoSEQ multiplex PCR; TCRdb has only the in-frame clones, and not every one. This table has roughly 220,000 clones, 70% to 90% appearing once. The ends were cut back, 4 bases at V and 1 base at J, with 7 bases in the middle. There are 13 residues in the CDR3. The germline CDR1 and CDR2 sequences are GTSNPN and SVGIG (reference sequence). The source is a woman between 45 and 60 years old with acute COVID-19. The chain has TRBV30 and TRBJ2-2, with D unresolved. Sequenced: PBMCs or T cells enriched from blood (not recorded which). In nucleotides, the CDR3 is TGTGCCTGGACCATGAGGAACACCGGGGAGCTGTTTTTT. It yields the protein CAWTMRNTGELFF.